These 9 T cell receptor beta chains came from one sample sequenced in a study of neurological immune-mediated disorders (dated by TCRdb to about 2019). The time point label, read with the paper, signifies: longitudinal time-point 3. The library was produced with 5' RACE. Sequencing used an Illumina HiSeq 2500. Using fastp at Q25 and MiXCR, TCRdb reprocessed the public reads and kept productive beta chains. Rows are combined by CDR3 protein, so each entry shows the most common genes and DNA. The sample table contains approximately 100,000 distinct CDR3 sequences; only one count was recorded for 10% to 14% of them. More than 2.5% of the sample is in the top ten clones. Sequencing input: PBMCs. The receptors shown here come from a female donor with HTLV-1-associated myelopathy (HAM/TSP).

This chain connects TRBV20-1 to TRBJ2-5, with D unresolved. Germline CDR1 and CDR2: DFQATT and SNEGSKA (reference sequence). CDR3 size: 13 residues. V dropped 7 bases and J dropped 5 bases, with 17 bases sitting between them. The CDR3, as DNA: TGCAGTGTTATCACCTCCCCGGTCGAGACCCAGTACTTC. It codes for CSVITSPVETQYF.

This clonotype has at least ten counts. The chain combines TRBV20-1 with TRBJ2-1; 8 positions match TRBD1. The ends lost 0 bases at V and 3 bases at J; junction bases unmatched: 4. This CDR3 comprises 15 residues. Germline values: CDR1 DFQATT, CDR2 SNEGSKA (reference sequence). CDR3 coding DNA: TGCAGTGCTAGAGATCCGGGACAGGACTACAATGAGCAGTTCTTC. It codes for CSARDPGQDYNEQFF.

This clonotype was found many times. The genes are TRBV5-1 and TRBJ2-1; 7 bases align to TRBD1. The V segment lost 1 base and the J segment 3 bases; nucleotides outside the gene matches: 4. This CDR3 contains 15 residues. Germline V gene data show CDR1 as SGHRS and CDR2 as YFSETQ. The CDR3 protein is CASSLRQGNYNEQFF. The DNA of the CDR3 is TGCGCCAGCAGCTTGCGACAGGGAAACTACAATGAGCAGTTCTTC.

This clonotype was counted many times. The rearrangement links TRBV28 to TRBJ1-4, with a tentative D call TRBD1 (6 bases). Trimming pared 4 bases from V and 6 bases from J, leaving 15 bases between. Germline values: CDR1 MDHEN, CDR2 SYDVKM. The CDR3 is 15 residues long. The CDR3 loop reads CASSSTGRDDEKLFF. DNA of the CDR3: TGTGCCAGCAGTTCGACAGGACGGGATGATGAAAAACTGTTTTTT.

Turning to this clonotype: A read error may account for a junction end that differs from germline. The V and J genes are TRBV2 and TRBJ1-3; D is uncertain. There are 14 residues in the CDR3. Looked up from germline, CDR1 is SNHLY and CDR2 is FYNNEI. CDR3 coding DNA: TGTGCCAGCAGTGTTGCCAGCTCTGGATACACCATATCTTTT. This translates into CASSVASSGYTISF.

This clonotype occurred many times. The chain joins TRBV7-2 to TRBJ2-5; D is perhaps TRBD1 (5 bases). The CDR3 length is 17 residues. Germline V gene lookup returns CDR1 SGHTA and CDR2 FQGNSA. V dropped 5 bases and J dropped 4 bases, with 23 bases sitting between them. CDR3 nucleotide sequence: TGTGCCAGCAGCCGTACTGGTTCAGGGATAGGGGCAGAGACCCAGTACTTC. Translation: CASSRTGSGIGAETQYF.

This clonotype was counted ten times or more. The V gene is TRBV29-1, the J gene TRBJ2-1; possibly TRBD1 for D (5 bases). The CDR3 has 13 amino acids. Germline CDR1 reads SQVTM; CDR2 reads ANQGSEA. The V gene lost 6 bases and the J gene lost 7 bases, with 16 bases spanning the gap. CDR3 nucleotide sequence: TGCAGCGTGGGGCTGGGCCTCCCTAATGAGCAGTTCTTC. This encodes CSVGLGLPNEQFF.

There are many counts of this clonotype. The chain carries TRBV6-5 and TRBJ1-6; no reliable D call. Trimming took 4 bases from V and 8 from J, leaving 9 bases between them. Germline V lookup: CDR1 MNHEY, CDR2 SVGAGI. This CDR3 has 13 amino acids. This CDR3 is CASSSRRDSPLHF. DNA for the CDR3: TGTGCCAGCAGTTCCCGACGGGATTCACCCCTCCACTTT.

This clonotype was recorded many times. CDR3 nucleotides: TGTGCCAGCAGCTTAGCGTGGGGGAGATCCTACGAGCAGTACTTC. Translating gives CASSLAWGRSYEQYF. The V call is TRBV7-2, the J call TRBJ2-7; either TRBD1 or TRBD2 may fit D (5 bases each). CDR3 length: 15 amino acids. CDR1 and CDR2 from the germline V gene are SGHTA and FQGNSA. V lost 0 bases and J 1 base, leaving 10 bases between the germline ends.